The clone carrying this T cell receptor (beta chain) has a handful of counts. After removal of 0 bases from V and 7 bases from J, the junction contained 20 bases not matched to a gene. Germline CDR1 is SGHDN and CDR2 is FVKESK. The CDR3 spans 21 residues. Original analysis: How many nucleated cells were present was estimated from reference gene primer amplification. Repertoires were generated with immunoSEQ multiplex PCR, while TCRdb's copy carries only in-frame clones and drops some. Clonal size and the V and J genes are those of that table, whereas D and trimming came from the DNA. The sample lists some 110,000 clones, approximately 79% occurring once. These data belong to a study of blood T cell repertoires in COVID-19. Across the whole study: The United States, Italy and Spain supplied acute and convalescent COVID-19 samples. T cells, B-cell-depleted T cells, or PBMCs supplied cDNA or gDNA.

This chain links TRBV14 with TRBJ2-1; 11 nucleotides agree with TRBD2. The sequenced sample was peripheral blood. The source is a man aged 45-60 years with acute or convalescent COVID-19. CDR3 loop: CASSQEHGRGMTSGKRNEQFF. The CDR3 coding sequence is TGTGCCAGCAGCCAAGAACATGGGAGGGGGATGACTAGCGGGAAGAGGAATGAGCAGTTCTTC.